The rows below give T cell receptor beta chains drawn from one sample of a study of OX40 agonist ivuxolimab in advanced cancers. Some clones are missing from TCRdb's copy, which holds only in-frame ones; the method was immunoSEQ multiplex PCR. This repertoire shows 80,000 to 100,000 clones, under 95% found once; its top ten account for about 2.4%. This sample comprised CD4+ or CD8+ T cells sorted from blood, obtained in a trial of the OX40 agonist ivuxolimab. These TCRs come from an adult with an advanced solid tumor such as melanoma, head and neck, liver or kidney cancer. Each CDR3 is given with its conserved first and last residue.

j_gene: TRBJ1-1; v_gene: TRBV30; CDR3aa: CAWSVPGGRNGEAFF
j_gene: TRBJ1-1; v_gene: TRBV5-6; CDR3aa: CATELSGTEAFF
j_gene: TRBJ2-1; v_gene: TRBV4-2; CDR3aa: CASSVGNNEQFF
j_gene: TRBJ2-7; v_gene: TRBV7-9; CDR3aa: CASSFSYEQYF
j_gene: TRBJ2-5; v_gene: TRBV27; CDR3aa: CASSFMRRQGVQETQYF
j_gene: TRBJ2-1; v_gene: TRBV5-4; CDR3aa: CASSLALGGGSPLPYNEQFF
j_gene: TRBJ2-1; v_gene: TRBV11-2; CDR3aa: CASSLENEQFF
j_gene: TRBJ2-5; v_gene: TRBV29-1; CDR3aa: CSVEGYWSGGGETQYF
j_gene: TRBJ1-5; v_gene: TRBV15; CDR3aa: CATSRDPGPQHF
j_gene: TRBJ1-2; v_gene: TRBV5-6; CDR3aa: CASSLEGAPEWGYTF
j_gene: TRBJ2-1; v_gene: TRBV4-1; CDR3aa: CASRANNEQFF
j_gene: TRBJ2-2; v_gene: TRBV13; CDR3aa: CASSLGLAGMTGELFF